Below, 3 T cell receptor beta chains from the same sample are listed, as sequenced in a study of human T cells and chemical hapten exposure. As to time point: pre-sensitization, week 0. This sample's treatment: therapeutic diphenylcyclopropenone sensitization with weekly scalp DPC. TCRdb processed the RACE reads anew with MiXCR; each CDR3 protein has one entry. The top ten hold around 1.6% of the sample, which has roughly 100,000 distinct CDR3 sequences, 12% seen once. This specimen was whole blood, taken in connection with sensitization to the hapten diphenylcyclopropenone (DPC). The receptors originated from a woman aged 45-60 years with alopecia areata. Some clones in this sample may be carry-over from other donors' samples.

This clonotype showed up many times. The V and J genes are TRBV20-1 and TRBJ2-1; possibly TRBD2 for D (5 bases). The V gene lost 5 bases and the J gene lost 7 bases, with 24 bases spanning the gap. The CDR3 has 16 residues. Looked up from germline, CDR1 is DFQATT and CDR2 is SNEGSKA (reference sequence). CDR3 nucleotides: TGCAGTGCTCCCCCAGGCAGCCTAGGAAGGAGGAATGAGCAGTTCTTC. Translated: CSAPPGSLGRRNEQFF.

The genes are TRBV12-3 or TRBV12-4 and TRBJ2-3, with a possible D match to TRBD2 (6 bases). V lost 5 bases to trimming and J lost 9 bases, with 15 bases between them. The length of the CDR3 is 13 residues. The CDR3 spells CASSDTSPATQYF. CDR3 coding DNA: TGTGCCAGCAGTGATACTAGCCCGGCGACGCAGTATTTT.

This clonotype was recorded at least ten times. The CDR3 reads CSAGTGENQPQHF. Written as DNA, the CDR3 is TGCAGCGCCGGGACAGGGGAGAATCAGCCCCAGCATTTT. The chain combines TRBV29-1 with TRBJ1-5; 10 positions agree with TRBD1. The junction had 4 bases not matched to a gene; V was cut back by 7 bases and J by 4 bases. The germline V gene has CDR1 SQVTM and CDR2 ANQGSEA. The CDR3 is made up of 13 amino acids.